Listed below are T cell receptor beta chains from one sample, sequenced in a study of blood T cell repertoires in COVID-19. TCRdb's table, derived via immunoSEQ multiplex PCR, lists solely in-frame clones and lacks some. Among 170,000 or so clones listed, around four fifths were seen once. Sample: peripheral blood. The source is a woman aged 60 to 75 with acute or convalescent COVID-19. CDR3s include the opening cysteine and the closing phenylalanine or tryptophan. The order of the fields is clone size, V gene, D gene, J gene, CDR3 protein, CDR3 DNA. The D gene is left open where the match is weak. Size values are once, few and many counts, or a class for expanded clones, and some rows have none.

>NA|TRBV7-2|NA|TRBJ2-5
CASSLDSRARETQYF
TGTGCCAGCAGCTTAGACTCGAGGGCCCGAGAGACCCAGTACTTC
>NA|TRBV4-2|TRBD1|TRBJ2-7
CASSQGQGSSYEQYF
TGTGCCAGCAGCCAGGGACAGGGGAGCTCCTACGAGCAGTACTTC
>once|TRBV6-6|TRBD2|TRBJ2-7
CASSEIGGGSYEQYF
TGTGCCAGCAGCGAGATCGGCGGGGGATCCTACGAGCAGTACTTC
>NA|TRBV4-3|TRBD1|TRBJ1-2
CASSPSKETGNIYGYTF
TGCGCCAGCAGCCCCTCAAAGGAGACAGGGAATATCTATGGCTACACCTTC
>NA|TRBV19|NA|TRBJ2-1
CASSIQGGDYNEQFF
TGTGCCAGTAGTATACAGGGTGGGGATTACAATGAGCAGTTCTTC
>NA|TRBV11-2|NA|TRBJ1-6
CASRQDNSPLHF
TGTGCCAGCAGACAGGATAATTCACCCCTCCACTTT
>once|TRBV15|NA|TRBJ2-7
CATSREVGRKPRDYEQYF
TGTGCCACCAGCAGAGAGGTGGGCAGAAAACCAAGAGACTACGAGCAGTACTTC
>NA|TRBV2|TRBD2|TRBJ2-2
CASRTSGGSNTGELFF
TGTGCCAGCAGGACTAGCGGGGGGTCGAACACCGGGGAGCTGTTTTTT
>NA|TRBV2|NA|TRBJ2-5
CASSEPTEETQYF
TGTGCCAGCAGTGAGCCGACAGAAGAGACCCAGTACTTC
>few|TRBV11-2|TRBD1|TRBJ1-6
CASSVDRVSNSPLHF
TGTGCCAGCAGCGTCGACAGGGTCAGCAATTCACCCCTCCACTTT
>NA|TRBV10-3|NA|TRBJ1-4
CAISPGANEKLFF
TGTGCCATCAGTCCCGGAGCAAATGAAAAACTGTTTTTT
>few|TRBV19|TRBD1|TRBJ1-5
CASSTGDRVNQPQHF
TGTGCCAGTAGTACAGGGGACAGGGTCAATCAGCCCCAGCATTTT
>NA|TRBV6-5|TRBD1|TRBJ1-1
CASIRQGASVTEAFF
TGTGCCAGCATAAGACAGGGGGCCTCGGTCACTGAAGCTTTCTTT
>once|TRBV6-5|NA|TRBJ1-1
CASSYGRVTEAFF
TGTGCCAGCAGTTACGGGAGAGTCACTGAAGCTTTCTTT
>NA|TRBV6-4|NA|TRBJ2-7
CASSGLFLHEQYF
TGTGCCAGCAGTGGACTTTTCTTACACGAGCAGTACTTC
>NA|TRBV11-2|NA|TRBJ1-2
CASSPARVGYTF
TGTGCCAGCAGCCCTGCCAGGGTCGGCTACACCTTC
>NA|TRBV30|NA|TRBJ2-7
CAWSVVPSSYEQYF
TGTGCCTGGAGTGTAGTACCTAGTTCCTACGAGCAGTACTTC
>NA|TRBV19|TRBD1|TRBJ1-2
CASTKAGTGGDGYTF
TGTGCCAGCACAAAAGCCGGGACAGGGGGCGATGGCTACACCTTC
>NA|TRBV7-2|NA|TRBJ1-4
CASSPRQATNEKLFF
TGTGCCAGCAGCCCCCGACAGGCAACTAATGAAAAACTGTTTTTT
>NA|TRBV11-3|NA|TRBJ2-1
CASSLNSYEQFF
TGTGCCAGCAGCCTTAACTCCTATGAGCAGTTCTTC
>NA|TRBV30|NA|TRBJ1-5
CAWKSGVISNQPQHF
TGTGCCTGGAAATCAGGGGTCATTAGCAATCAGCCCCAGCATTTT
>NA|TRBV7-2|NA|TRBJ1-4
CASSLGATNEKLFF
TGTGCCAGCAGCTTGGGGGCGACTAATGAAAAACTGTTTTTT
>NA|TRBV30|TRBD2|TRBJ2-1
CAWSVGLAGIEQFF
TGTGCCTGGAGTGTGGGTCTAGCGGGGATTGAGCAGTTCTTC
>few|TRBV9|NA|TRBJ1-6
CASSVQDGVNSPLHF
TGTGCCAGCAGCGTACAGGACGGGGTTAATTCACCCCTCCACTTT
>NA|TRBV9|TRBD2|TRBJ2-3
CASSVSGGSSTDTQYF
TGTGCCAGCAGCGTTAGCGGGGGGTCTAGCACAGATACGCAGTATTTT
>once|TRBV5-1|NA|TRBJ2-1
CASSLTGYNEQFF
TGCGCCAGCAGCTTGACAGGCTACAATGAGCAGTTCTTC
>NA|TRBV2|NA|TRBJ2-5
CASTLLLGVRETQYF
TGTGCCAGCACCCTTCTCTTAGGGGTCCGGGAGACCCAGTACTTC
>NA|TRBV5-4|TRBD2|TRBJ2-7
CARSFWGGFGEQYF
TGTGCCCGCAGCTTTTGGGGGGGGTTCGGGGAGCAGTACTTC
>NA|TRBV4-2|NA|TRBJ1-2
CASSQANRANYGYTF
TGTGCCAGCAGCCAAGCAAACAGGGCTAACTATGGCTACACCTTC
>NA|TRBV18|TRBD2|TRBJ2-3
CASSRRSSGSTDTQYF
TGTGCCAGCTCACGAAGATCTAGCGGTAGCACAGATACGCAGTATTTT
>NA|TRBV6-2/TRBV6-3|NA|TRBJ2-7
CASSYPDSAYEQYF
TGTGCCAGCAGTTACCCGGACAGTGCCTACGAGCAGTACTTC
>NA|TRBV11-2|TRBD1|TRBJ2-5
CASSSGQGQETQYF
TGTGCCAGCAGCTCTGGACAGGGCCAAGAGACCCAGTACTTC
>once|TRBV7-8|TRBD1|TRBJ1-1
CASSPTGRQAFF
TGTGCCAGCAGCCCGACAGGGAGGCAAGCTTTCTTT
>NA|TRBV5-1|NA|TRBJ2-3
CASSSSPGGIGTDTQYF
TGCGCCAGCAGCTCATCCCCCGGGGGAATTGGCACAGATACGCAGTATTTT
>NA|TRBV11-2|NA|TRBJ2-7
CASSLFGNSYEQYF
TGTGCCAGCAGCCTCTTCGGGAACTCCTACGAGCAGTACTTC
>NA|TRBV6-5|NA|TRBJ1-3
CASRSGFGGNTIYF
TGTGCCAGCAGATCGGGGTTCGGAGGAAACACCATATATTTT
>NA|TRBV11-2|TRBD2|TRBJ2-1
CASSWRTSGGEDEQFF
TGTGCCAGCAGCTGGAGGACTAGCGGGGGGGAAGATGAGCAGTTCTTC
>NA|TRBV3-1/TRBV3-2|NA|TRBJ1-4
CASSPRWTNEKLFF
TGTGCCAGCAGCCCTCGGTGGACTAATGAAAAACTGTTTTTT
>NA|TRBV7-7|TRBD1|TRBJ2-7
CASSLGQGAYEQYF
TGTGCTAGCAGCTTAGGACAGGGGGCGTACGAGCAGTACTTC
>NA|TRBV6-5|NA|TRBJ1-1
CASSTGHSEAFF
TGTGCCAGCAGTACTGGACATTCTGAAGCTTTCTTT
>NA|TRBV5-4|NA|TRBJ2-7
CASSFAGFSYEQYF
TGTGCCAGCAGCTTTGCGGGGTTCAGCTACGAGCAGTACTTC